The rows below give T cell receptor beta chains drawn from one sample of a study of T cell repertoires in cytomegalovirus infection. Via MiXCR, TCRdb re-called the reads, giving one row per CDR3 protein. The data show about 490,000 distinct CDR3 sequences, approximately 16% seen once. Sequencing input: CD8+ T cells from PBMCs. The receptor source for this set is a human donor in good health (CMV status not recorded). Some clones in this sample may be carry-over from other donors' samples. The CDR3 runs from the conserved cysteine through the conserved F or W. A D gene is named only where the DNA matches it firmly. For some rows the clone size is stated as once, few or many, or as a class when expanded; others skip it.

>TRBV7-9|many|-|TRBJ2-1
CASSFDSSSYNEQFF
TGTGCCAGCAGCTTCGACAGTAGCTCCTACAATGAGCAGTTCTTC
>TRBV9|few|-|TRBJ2-1
CASSVPGPAGEQFF
TGTGCCAGCAGCGTGCCGGGCCCGGCGGGGGAGCAGTTCTTC
>TRBV9|-|TRBD1|TRBJ1-3
CASSNPGQGASGNTIYF
TGTGCCAGCAGCAACCCGGGACAGGGGGCCTCTGGAAACACCATATATTTT
>TRBV20-1|once|TRBD1|TRBJ2-1
CSATLTGGVYNEQFF
TGCAGTGCGACTCTTACAGGGGGCGTTTACAATGAGCAGTTCTTC
>TRBV19|once|TRBD2|TRBJ2-7
CASSPSEREWSYEKYF
TGTGCCAGTAGCCCCAGCGAGCGGGAGTGGTCCTACGAGAAGTACTTC
>TRBV6-1|many|-|TRBJ1-1
CASRTIQGNTEAFF
TGTGCCAGCAGAACAATACAGGGGAACACTGAAGCTTTCTTT
>TRBV20-1|-|TRBD1|TRBJ1-1
CSALPPGQGSNTEAFF
TGCAGTGCCCTACCGCCGGGACAGGGGTCGAACACTGAAGCTTTCTTT
>TRBV5-1|-|-|TRBJ2-1
CASAYSYNEQFF
TGCGCCAGCGCATACTCCTACAATGAGCAGTTCTTC
>TRBV5-4|many|-|TRBJ2-1
CASSFRREKENEQFF
TGTGCCAGCAGCTTCAGGAGGGAGAAAGAAAATGAGCAGTTCTTC
>TRBV20-1|-|-|TRBJ1-5
CSAREPGSNQPQHF
TGCAGTGCTAGAGAGCCAGGGAGCAATCAGCCCCAGCATTTT
>TRBV7-3|many|TRBD2|TRBJ2-1
CASSLTWRTRNEQFF
TGTGCCAGCAGCTTAACGTGGAGGACTAGGAATGAGCAGTTCTTC
>TRBV9|-|-|TRBJ2-3
CASSPQRATDTQYF
TGTGCCAGCAGCCCCCAGCGGGCGACAGATACGCAGTATTTT
>TRBV7-8|many|TRBD1|TRBJ1-1
CASSLVLWAQGMNTEAFF
TGTGCCAGCAGCTTAGTTTTATGGGCACAGGGGATGAACACTGAAGCTTTCTTT
>TRBV7-6|many|-|TRBJ2-3
CASSAPEARDTQYF
TGTGCCAGCAGCGCCCCGGAAGCCCGGGATACGCAGTATTTT
>TRBV5-1|few|TRBD1|TRBJ2-1
CASSRTGGSEQFF
TGCGCCAGCAGCCGGACAGGGGGCAGTGAGCAGTTCTTC
>TRBV7-2|many|-|TRBJ2-6
CASRFLGRDSSGANVLTF
TGTGCCAGCAGATTCCTAGGGCGGGATAGTTCCGGGGCCAACGTCCTGACTTTC
>TRBV7-6|many|-|TRBJ1-1
CASSLGALNTEAFF
TGTGCCAGCAGCTTAGGAGCTTTGAACACTGAAGCTTTCTTT
>TRBV30|-|TRBD1|TRBJ1-2
CAWSVGDSLYGYTF
TGTGCCTGGAGTGTAGGGGACAGTCTCTATGGCTACACCTTC
>TRBV20-1|few|-|TRBJ1-5
CSARDGKSDSNQPQHF
TGCAGTGCTAGAGATGGGAAGTCGGATAGCAATCAGCCCCAGCATTTT
>TRBV18|few|-|TRBJ1-6
CASSPKQGPRSPLHF
TGTGCCAGCTCACCAAAGCAGGGGCCTCGATCACCCCTCCACTTT
>TRBV25-1|few|TRBD2|TRBJ2-5
CASSDPMGLAAETQYF
TGTGCCAGCAGTGACCCCATGGGACTAGCGGCCGAGACCCAGTACTTC
>TRBV3-1|few|-|TRBJ1-2
CASSQIGPEGVYGYTF
TGTGCCAGCAGCCAAATCGGCCCGGAGGGGGTCTATGGCTACACCTTC
>TRBV7-2|many|TRBD2|TRBJ2-2
CASSRGLAGKYTGELFF
TGTGCCAGCAGCCGGGGACTAGCGGGAAAATACACCGGGGAGCTGTTTTTT
>TRBV20-1|-|-|TRBJ2-7
CSAREFRAGYEQYF
TGCAGTGCTAGAGAGTTCAGGGCGGGCTACGAGCAGTACTTC
>TRBV10-3|many|-|TRBJ2-2
CAISESEPPNTGELFF
TGTGCCATCAGTGAATCGGAACCACCGAACACCGGGGAGCTGTTTTTT
>TRBV19|many|-|TRBJ2-7
CASSPYFAAGHLSSYEQYF
TGTGCCAGTAGTCCTTATTTCGCGGCGGGACACCTTAGCTCCTACGAGCAGTACTTC
>TRBV24-1|few|-|TRBJ2-1
CATSDSDLDNEQFF
TGTGCCACCAGTGATTCGGACTTAGACAATGAGCAGTTCTTC
>TRBV7-9|many|-|TRBJ1-1
CASSSGQLLF
TGTGCCAGCAGCTCCGGACAGCTCCTCTTT
>TRBV30|many|-|TRBJ2-1
CAWIVPYNEQFF
TGTGCCTGGATTGTTCCCTACAATGAGCAGTTCTTC
>TRBV9|few|TRBD2|TRBJ2-1
CASSESSGRAGEQFF
TGTGCCAGCAGCGAATCTAGCGGGAGGGCCGGTGAGCAGTTCTTC
>TRBV4-2|-|-|TRBJ1-2
CASSQERLGHGYTF
TGTGCCAGCAGCCAAGAACGGCTAGGGCATGGCTACACCTTC
>TRBV5-4|few|-|TRBJ2-6
CASSSRRSWTSGANVLTF
TGTGCCAGCAGCAGTAGACGGAGTTGGACCTCTGGGGCCAACGTCCTGACTTTC
>TRBV29-1|-|-|TRBJ2-7
CSVEMGTLSSYEQYF
TGCAGCGTCGAAATGGGGACACTGAGCTCCTACGAGCAGTACTTC
>TRBV7-2|-|TRBD2|TRBJ2-7
CASSGSGMEEQYF
TGTGCCAGCAGCGGAAGCGGGATGGAAGAGCAGTACTTC
>TRBV5-5|few|TRBD1|TRBJ1-1
CERGRMNTEAFF
TGTGAAAGGGGGCGGATGAACACTGAAGCTTTCTTT
>TRBV27|-|-|TRBJ2-7
CASSSLREITYEQYF
TGTGCCAGCAGTTCCCTCCGGGAGATTACCTACGAGCAGTACTTC
>TRBV6-6|many|-|TRBJ1-6
CASSYLQSSYNSPLHF
TGTGCCAGCAGTTACTTACAGAGCTCCTATAATTCACCCCTCCACTTT
>TRBV6-4|-|-|TRBJ1-1
CASRPTSESNTEAFF
TGTGCCAGCCGGCCCACGAGTGAGAGTAACACTGAAGCTTTCTTT
>TRBV30|-|-|TRBJ2-7
CDWSVRARNRGGEQYF
TGTGACTGGAGTGTACGAGCTAGGAACAGGGGAGGCGAGCAGTACTTC
>TRBV7-9|many|-|TRBJ1-5
CASSHTPEASDSNQPQHF
TGTGCCAGCAGCCATACCCCAGAGGCTTCGGATAGCAATCAGCCCCAGCATTTT
>TRBV20-1|few|TRBD2|TRBJ2-7
CSASPYLAERFEQYF
TGCAGTGCTAGCCCCTATCTAGCGGAGAGGTTCGAGCAGTACTTC
>TRBV15|few|-|TRBJ1-3
CATSRPTGGSGNTIYF
TGTGCCACCAGCAGACCCACCGGGGGATCTGGAAACACCATATATTTT
>TRBV7-9|many|TRBD2|TRBJ2-4
CASSRMDRAGGHNIQYF
TGTGCCAGCAGCAGGATGGACCGGGCGGGAGGGCACAACATTCAGTACTTC
>TRBV7-9|many|-|TRBJ2-7
CASSLTQEYEQYF
TGTGCCAGCAGCTTAACGCAAGAATACGAGCAGTACTTC
>TRBV7-9|many|-|TRBJ1-4
CASSLEYRDANEKLFF
TGTGCCAGCAGCTTAGAATACAGGGACGCTAATGAAAAACTGTTTTTT
>TRBV14|-|-|TRBJ2-7
CASSFNHRAYEQYF
TGTGCCAGCAGCTTCAACCACAGAGCCTACGAGCAGTACTTC
>TRBV7-9|many|-|TRBJ2-3
CASSEPATDTQYF
TGTGCCAGCAGCGAGCCAGCCACAGATACGCAGTATTTT
>TRBV6-6|few|-|TRBJ2-7
CASKDSLYEQYF
TGTGCCAGCAAGGACAGCCTCTACGAGCAGTACTTC
>TRBV19|-|TRBD2|TRBJ2-7
CASSPLAGVNEQYF
TGTGCCAGTAGTCCACTAGCGGGAGTAAACGAGCAGTACTTC
>TRBV2|few|-|TRBJ1-1
CASKGADDIEAFF
TGTGCCAGCAAAGGGGCCGATGATATTGAAGCTTTCTTT
>TRBV27|once|-|TRBJ1-5
CARRAGVYQPQHF
TGTGCCCGCAGGGCAGGGGTATATCAGCCCCAGCATTTT
>TRBV18|few|-|TRBJ1-5
CASFLHRTDRWPQHF
TGTGCCAGCTTCTTACACCGGACGGACCGATGGCCCCAGCATTTT
>TRBV27|-|-|TRBJ2-7
CASRGLLPNEQYF
TGTGCCAGCAGGGGACTCCTGCCTAACGAGCAGTACTTC
>TRBV7-6|many|-|TRBJ2-1
CASSLAGLDNEQFF
TGTGCCAGCAGCTTAGCGGGACTCGACAATGAGCAGTTCTTC
>TRBV4-1|few|TRBD1|TRBJ2-5
CASSQGPRDSQETQYF
TGCGCCAGCAGCCAAGGGCCCCGGGACAGCCAAGAGACCCAGTACTTC
>TRBV20-1|-|TRBD1|TRBJ1-1
CSAWDRGTEAFF
TGCAGTGCGTGGGACAGGGGGACTGAAGCTTTCTTT
>TRBV24-1|few|-|TRBJ2-1
CATSDFRAVNEQFF
TGTGCCACCAGTGATTTTCGGGCGGTAAATGAGCAGTTCTTC